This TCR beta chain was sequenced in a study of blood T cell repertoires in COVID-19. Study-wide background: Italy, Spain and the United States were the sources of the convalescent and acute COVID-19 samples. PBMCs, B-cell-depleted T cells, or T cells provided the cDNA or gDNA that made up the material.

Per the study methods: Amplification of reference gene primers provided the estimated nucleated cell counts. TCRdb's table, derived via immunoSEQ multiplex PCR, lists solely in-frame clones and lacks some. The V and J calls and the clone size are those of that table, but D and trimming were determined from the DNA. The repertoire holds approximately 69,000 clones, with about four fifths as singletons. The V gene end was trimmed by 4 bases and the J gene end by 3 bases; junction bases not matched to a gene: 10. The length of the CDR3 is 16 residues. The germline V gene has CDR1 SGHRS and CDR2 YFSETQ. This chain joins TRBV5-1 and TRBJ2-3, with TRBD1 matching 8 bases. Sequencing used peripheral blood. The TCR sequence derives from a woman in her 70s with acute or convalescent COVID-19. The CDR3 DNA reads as TGCGCCAGCAGCGGGGGCAGGGGGCAGGAAACAGATACGCAGTATTTT. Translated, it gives CASSGGRGQETDTQYF.